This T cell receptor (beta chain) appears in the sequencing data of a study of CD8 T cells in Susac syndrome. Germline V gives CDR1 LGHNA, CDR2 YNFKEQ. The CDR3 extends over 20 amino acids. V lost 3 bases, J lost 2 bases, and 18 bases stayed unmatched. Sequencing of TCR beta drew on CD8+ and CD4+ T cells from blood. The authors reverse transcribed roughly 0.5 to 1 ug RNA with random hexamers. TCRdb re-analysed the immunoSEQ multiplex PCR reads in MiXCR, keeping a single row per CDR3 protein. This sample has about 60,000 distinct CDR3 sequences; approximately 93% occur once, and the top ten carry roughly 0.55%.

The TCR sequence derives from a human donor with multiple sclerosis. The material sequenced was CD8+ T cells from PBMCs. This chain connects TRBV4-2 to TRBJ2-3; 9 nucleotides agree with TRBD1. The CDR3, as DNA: TGTGCCAGCAGCCACCACCCGGGACAGGGACGGGAGCAAGACACAGATACGCAGTATTTT. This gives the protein CASSHHPGQGREQDTDTQYF.